This TCR beta chain was recovered during a study of cytomegalovirus exposure and HLA in healthy donors. The germline V and J ends were trimmed by 1 base and 3 bases, with 4 bases remaining between them. The CDR3 has 13 amino acids. CDR1 and CDR2 from the germline V gene are LGHNA and YSLEER. Comment on this clone: Its antigen remains unknown.

PCR was performed using 60 Vbeta and 13 Jbeta primers. Some clones are missing from TCRdb's copy, which holds only in-frame ones; the method was immunoSEQ multiplex PCR. The sample lists 200,000 to 300,000 clones, roughly 86% occurring once. Study results and limitations: Through in vitro validation, three CMV-associated chains were shown to be specific for CMV antigens.

The V gene is TRBV4-3, the J gene TRBJ2-1; D is unresolved. This clonotype was obtained from a woman aged 40 to 50 in good health and CMV-seropositive. The sample taken for sequencing was PBMCs. Written as DNA, the CDR3 is TGCGCCAGCAGCCAAGCGAGCTACAATGAGCAGTTCTTC. This codes for CASSQASYNEQFF.